This entry describes one T cell receptor (beta chain). Using immunoSEQ multiplex PCR, the repertoire was profiled, and TCRdb retains in-frame clones only, with some absent. The sample lists 150,000 to 200,000 clones, roughly nine tenths occurring once. The data derive from a study of blood T cell repertoires in COVID-19. The receptor comes from a woman between 40 and 50 years old with acute COVID-19. The source material was PBMCs or T cells enriched from blood (not recorded which).

Here the CDR3 reads CASQWGVGSSGSVIEQFF. In nucleotides, the CDR3 is TGTGCCAGCCAGTGGGGGGTGGGATCTAGCGGGAGTGTCATTGAGCAGTTCTTC. The rearrangement joins TRBV19 to TRBJ2-1; 10 bases are shared with TRBD2. The ends lost 9 bases at V and 9 bases at J; junction bases unmatched: 23. In germline, CDR1 is LNHDA, CDR2 SQIVND (reference sequence). This CDR3 has 18 amino acids.